This T cell receptor beta chain came from a study of PD-L1 blockade in urothelial cancer. Overall study context: Atezolizumab (1,200 mg intravenously every 3 weeks) began at some point between 2014 and 2015 for patients. Blood drawn 3 weeks (second dose) and 6 weeks after treatment start was analyzed. Regarding the study as a whole: Below-median blood TCR clonality before treatment forecast better survival.

The templates were synthetic TCR analogs, and they were spiked into each PCR. Profiling relied on immunoSEQ multiplex PCR, and the TCRdb table lists in-frame clones only, not all of them. The repertoire consists of approximately 50,000 clones, with roughly four fifths occurring once and the leading ten covering approximately 2.9%. This clone is labeled medium-sized (0.01 to 0.1%). Its target is not known. In germline, CDR1 is SGHRS, CDR2 YFSETQ. The CDR3 length is 14 residues. Trimming removed 0 bases from V and 9 bases from J; junction bases left unmatched: 2. Sample time point: pretreatment peripheral blood.

This clonotype originated in a man between 70 and 80 years old with urothelial cancer. Here the sequenced sample was PBMCs, taken around atezolizumab (anti-PD-L1) treatment. The chain uses TRBV5-1 and TRBJ2-1, with 11 bases lining up with TRBD1. The CDR3 region is CASSLGTGGSEQFF. CDR3 in DNA: TGCGCCAGCAGCTTGGGGACAGGGGGCAGTGAGCAGTTCTTC.